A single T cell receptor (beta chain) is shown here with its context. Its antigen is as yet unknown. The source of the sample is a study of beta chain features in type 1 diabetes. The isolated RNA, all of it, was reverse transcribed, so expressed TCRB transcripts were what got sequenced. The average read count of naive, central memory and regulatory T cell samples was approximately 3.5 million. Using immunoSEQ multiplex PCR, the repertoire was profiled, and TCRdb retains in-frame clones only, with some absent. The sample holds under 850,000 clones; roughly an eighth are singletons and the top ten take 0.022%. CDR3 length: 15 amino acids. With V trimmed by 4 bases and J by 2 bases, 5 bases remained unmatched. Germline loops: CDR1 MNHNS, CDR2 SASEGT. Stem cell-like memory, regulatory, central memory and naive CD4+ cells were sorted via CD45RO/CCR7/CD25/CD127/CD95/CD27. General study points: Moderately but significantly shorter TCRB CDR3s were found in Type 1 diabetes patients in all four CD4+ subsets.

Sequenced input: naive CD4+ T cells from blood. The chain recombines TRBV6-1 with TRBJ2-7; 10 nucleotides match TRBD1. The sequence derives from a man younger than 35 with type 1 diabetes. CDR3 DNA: TGTGCCAGCAGTGCCCCCGGGACAGGGGCCTACGAGCAGTACTTC. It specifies CASSAPGTGAYEQYF.